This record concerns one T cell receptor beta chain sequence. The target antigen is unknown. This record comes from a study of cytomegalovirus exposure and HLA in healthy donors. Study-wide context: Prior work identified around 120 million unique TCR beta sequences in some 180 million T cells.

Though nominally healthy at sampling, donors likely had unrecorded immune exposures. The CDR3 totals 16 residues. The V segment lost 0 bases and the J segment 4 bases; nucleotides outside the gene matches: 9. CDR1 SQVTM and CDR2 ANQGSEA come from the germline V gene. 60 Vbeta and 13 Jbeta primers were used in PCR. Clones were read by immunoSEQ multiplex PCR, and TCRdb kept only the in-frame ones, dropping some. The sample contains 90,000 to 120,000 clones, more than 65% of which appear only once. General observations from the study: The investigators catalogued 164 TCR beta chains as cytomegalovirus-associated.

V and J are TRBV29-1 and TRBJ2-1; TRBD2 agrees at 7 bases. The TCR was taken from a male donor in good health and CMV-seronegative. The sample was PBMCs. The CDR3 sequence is CSVEDRGPSGYNEQFF. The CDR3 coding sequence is TGCAGCGTTGAAGATCGGGGTCCTAGCGGATACAATGAGCAGTTCTTC.